These 4 T cell receptor beta chains share one sample of origin, sequenced in a study of CXCR3-negative and CXCR3-positive naive CD8 T cells (dated by TCRdb to between 2019 and 2020). General findings and caveats noted by the study authors: TRB CDR3s from CXCR3-positive naive cells showed higher hydrophobicity (lower Kidera factor 4), lower energy, and higher strength and volume indices than CXCR3-negative naive cells.

The antigens for these receptors are not known. Data came from a NextSeq 550. The Human TCR Profiling Kit (MiLaboratory) was used to prepare UMI-labeled 5' RACE TRB cDNA libraries. TCRdb reprocessed the reads and assigns one entry to each CDR3 protein sequence, leaving out DNA. The table for this sample records 120,000 to 150,000 distinct CDR3 sequences. Of the sample, 0.25% to 0.3% falls within the top ten clones. The specimen was naive CXCR3+ CD8+ T cells from blood. In light of the paper, this sample's cell subset or site label describes: CD45RO-CCR7+CD27+CD95- naive CD8+ T cells expressing CXCR3 (TNR3+). Receptor source: a human donor in good health. Some clones in this sample may be carry-over from other donors' samples.

The CDR3 reads CASSHNGGEKLFF. The V and J genes are TRBV7-2 and TRBJ1-4; TCRdb indicates TRBD1, and absent DNA this call remains unverified. This CDR3 is built from 13 residues. The V gene's germline CDR1 is SGHTA and CDR2 FQGNSA.

The chain links TRBV16 to TRBJ1-5. The CDR3 is 12 amino acids. Germline CDR1 and CDR2: KGHSY and FQNENV. CDR3 in amino acids: CASREGNQPQHF.

The J gene is TRBJ2-7, the V gene TRBV15. The CDR3 spans 13 residues. The germline gives CDR1 LNHNV, CDR2 YYDKDF (reference sequence). CDR3 protein: CATQRESYYEQYF. Combining the CDR3 with reference TRBV15 and TRBJ2-7 gives the whole variable domain DAMVIQNPRYQVTQFGKPVTLSCSQTLNHNVMYWYQQKSSQAPKLLFHYYDKDFNNEADTPDNFQSRRPNTSFCFLDIRSPGLGDTAMYLCATQRESYYEQYFGPGTRLTVT.

This sequence joins TRBV6-6 and TRBJ1-4; the D call from TCRdb, TRBD1, cannot be confirmed without DNA. Germline V gives CDR1 MNHNY, CDR2 SVGAGI (reference sequence). The CDR3 contains 11 residues. CDR3 protein: CASRGEEKLFF.